Shown below are 6 T cell receptor beta chains from a single sample sequenced in a study of immune cell composition in non-small cell lung cancer. Libraries were prepared by immunoSEQ multiplex PCR; TCRdb keeps only in-frame clonotypes and omits some of them. The sample contains a few thousand clones, under 85% of which appear only once. The specimen was lung tumor tissue. All receptors derive from a human donor with non-small cell lung cancer.

The chain recombines TRBV27 with TRBJ1-1; D remains ambiguous. This CDR3 spans 16 amino acids. V was clipped by 5 bases and J by 11 bases, with 27 bases between them. Germline lookup yields CDR1 MNHEY and CDR2 SMNVEV (reference sequence). The CDR3 protein is CASSIVMGFSPGKAFF. The CDR3 DNA follows: TGTGCCAGCAGTATAGTTATGGGCTTTTCTCCCGGAAAGGCTTTCTTT.

The J gene is TRBJ1-6, the V gene TRBV7-9; no clear D gene. The germline V gene has CDR1 SEHNR and CDR2 FQNEAQ (reference sequence). The CDR3 has 12 residues. Trimming shortened V by 5 bases and J by 7 bases, and 6 bases separated the two germline ends. The CDR3 region has the DNA TGTGCCAGCAGCAGGGAGAATTCACCCCTCCACTTT. As protein: CASSRENSPLHF.

The rearrangement joins TRBV5-6 to TRBJ2-1, with 7 bases identical to TRBD1. V trimming: 0 bases; J trimming: 5 bases; junction bases outside the gene matches: 5. Germline CDR1 reads SGHDT; CDR2 reads YYEEEE. The CDR3 has 15 amino acids. CDR3 residues: CASSLGAQGNNEQFF. The CDR3 region has the DNA TGTGCCAGCAGCTTGGGGGCACAGGGGAACAATGAGCAGTTCTTC.

The chain links TRBV6-5 to TRBJ1-6, with 7 bases lining up with TRBD1. The ends lost 3 bases at V and 7 bases at J; junction bases unmatched: 6. The CDR3 consists of 15 residues. Germline CDR1 MNHEY, CDR2 SVGAGI. CDR3 loop: CASSYTTGDNSPLHF. The CDR3 DNA is TGTGCCAGCAGTTATACAACAGGGGACAATTCACCCCTCCACTTT.

The V gene is TRBV19, the J gene TRBJ1-5; TRBD1 agrees at 7 bases. The junction had 20 bases not matched to a gene; V was cut back by 6 bases and J by 9 bases. The CDR3 runs to 17 residues. Germline loops: CDR1 LNHDA, CDR2 SQIVND (reference sequence). DNA of the CDR3: TGTGCCAGTAGGTCAGGGACAGAGACGCCTGGAGGGCGGCCCCAGCATTTT. It specifies CASRSGTETPGGRPQHF.

The rearrangement links TRBV5-1 to TRBJ2-2; D is possibly TRBD1 (5 bases). Germline V gives CDR1 SGHRS, CDR2 YFSETQ. Between the trimmed V and J ends, which lost 0 bases and 2 bases, there was a span of 8 bases. The CDR3 sequence is 15 residues long. Here the CDR3 DNA reads TGCGCCAGCAGCTTGGGCAGGGCCAACACCGGGGAGCTGTTTTTT. Translation: CASSLGRANTGELFF.